The 6 T cell receptor beta chains listed next were all sequenced from one sample in a study of shared clonotypes between healthy human individuals. Assay: immunoSEQ multiplex PCR; the TCRdb copy retains only in-frame clones and omits some. The repertoire includes roughly 1,100,000 clones, roughly 80% of them detected once, and roughly 1.4% sits in the top ten. The sample comprised memory CD4+ T cells sorted from blood. Documented subset: CD45RA-negative fraction. The receptors were sampled from a man aged 18 to 35 in good health.

This clone occurred many times. This sequence joins TRBV7-6 and TRBJ2-3, with D perhaps given as TRBD1 or TRBD2 (7 bases each). The CDR3 totals 16 residues. Germline V gene sequence: CDR1 SGHVS, CDR2 FNYEAQ. V was trimmed by 1 base and J by 3 bases, leaving 14 bases between them. The CDR3 region is CASSLDQGGKTDTQYF. CDR3 in DNA: TGTGCCAGCAGCTTAGACCAGGGGGGGAAAACAGATACGCAGTATTTT. Filled out from reference TRBV7-6 and TRBJ2-3, the complete variable domain reads GAGVSQSPRYKVTKRGQDVALRCDPISGHVSLYWYRQALGQGPEFLTYFNYEAQQDKSGLPNDRFSAERPEGSISTLTIQRTEQRDSAMYRCASSLDQGGKTDTQYFGPGTRLTVL.

V and J are TRBV2 and TRBJ2-7; D remains unclear. CDR1 and CDR2 from the germline V gene are SNHLY and FYNNEI. Trimming removed 2 bases from V and 6 bases from J, with 5 bases in between. This CDR3 has 11 residues. The CDR3 reads CASSERLEQYF. The CDR3 DNA follows: TGTGCCAGCAGTGAACGTCTCGAGCAGTACTTC.

The V call is TRBV5-1, the J call TRBJ1-6; no clear D gene. Trimming removed 7 bases at V and 7 bases at J, with 24 bases between. From germline, CDR1 is SGHRS and CDR2 YFSETQ. This CDR3 has 17 amino acids. The CDR3 coding sequence is TGCGCCAGCCCGAGTCCTAGGAGGTGGGCAAAAAATTCACCCCTCCACTTT. Translation: CASPSPRRWAKNSPLHF.

V and J are TRBV5-1 and TRBJ2-3, with TRBD1 identical over 7 bases. This CDR3 contains 15 residues. From germline, CDR1 is SGHRS and CDR2 YFSETQ. J lost 5 bases, V lost 4 bases, and 10 bases had no gene match. The CDR3 bases are TGCGCCAGCAGCGCGATGACAGGGAATCTAGATACGCAGTATTTT. Residues: CASSAMTGNLDTQYF.

This sequence joins TRBV7-2 and TRBJ1-1, with 8 bases fitting TRBD1. V shed 2 bases and J 0 bases; nucleotides not matched to a gene: 2. The CDR3 totals 15 residues. Germline values: CDR1 SGHTA, CDR2 FQGNSA. The CDR3 nucleotides read TGTGCCAGCAGCTTAACAGGGGGTATGAACACTGAAGCTTTCTTT. Encoded protein: CASSLTGGMNTEAFF.

This clone was observed a single time. The chain recombines TRBV9 with TRBJ2-3; tentatively, D is TRBD2 (5 bases). V lost 0 bases and J lost 4, with 9 bases in between. Per germline, CDR1 SGDLS and CDR2 YYNGEE. The CDR3 spans 14 residues. This CDR3 reads CASSVGLLADTQYF. For the CDR3, the DNA is TGTGCCAGCAGCGTAGGACTACTCGCAGATACGCAGTATTTT.